The present T cell receptor beta chain was sequenced within a study of OX40 agonist ivuxolimab in advanced cancers. In the study overall: Among those enrolled, mean age was about 63 years (range roughly 23 to 90) and approximately 80% were male.

Notes on this clone: Its antigen is as yet unknown.

Blood specimens came from baseline, cycle 4 day 1, and cycle 7 day 1. Study results and caveats: Expanded clones were, on average, more numerous among CD8+ T cells than CD4+.

CDR1 and CDR2 from the germline V gene are MDHEN and SYDVKM. V lost 4 bases to trimming and J lost 4 bases; unmatched junction nucleotides: 10. This CDR3 is 16 amino acids long. TCRdb's copy holds only in-frame clones and misses some; the assay was immunoSEQ multiplex PCR. The sample has fewer than 120,000 clones, 89% seen once. The receptor's source is an adult with an advanced solid tumor such as melanoma, head and neck, liver or kidney cancer. This sample comprised CD4+ or CD8+ T cells sorted from blood, obtained in a trial of the OX40 agonist ivuxolimab. The chain joins TRBV28 to TRBJ1-1, with 9 bases matching TRBD1. CDR3 amino acids: CASSSGTGFYFTEAFF. The CDR3 bases are TGTGCCAGCAGTTCCGGGACAGGGTTTTATTTCACTGAAGCTTTCTTT.